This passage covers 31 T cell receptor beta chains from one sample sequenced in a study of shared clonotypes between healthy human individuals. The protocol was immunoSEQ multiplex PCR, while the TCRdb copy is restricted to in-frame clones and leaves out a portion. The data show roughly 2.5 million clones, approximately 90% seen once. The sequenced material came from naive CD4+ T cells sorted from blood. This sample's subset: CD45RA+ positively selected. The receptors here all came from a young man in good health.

CDR3 coding DNA: TGTGCCAGCCGACTAGCGGGGCCTTACGAGCAGTACTTC. It codes for CASRLAGPYEQYF. The rearrangement joins TRBV6-5 to TRBJ2-7, with 11 bases identical to TRBD2. Germline V lookup: CDR1 MNHEY, CDR2 SVGAGI. V trimming: 8 bases; J trimming: 4 bases; junction bases outside the gene matches: 4. The CDR3 runs 13 residues.

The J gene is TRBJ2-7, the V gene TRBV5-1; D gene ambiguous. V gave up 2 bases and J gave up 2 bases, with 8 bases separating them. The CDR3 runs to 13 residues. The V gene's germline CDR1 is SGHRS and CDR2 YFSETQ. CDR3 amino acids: CASSFSQTYEQYF. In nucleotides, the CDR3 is TGCGCCAGCAGCTTTAGTCAAACCTACGAGCAGTACTTC. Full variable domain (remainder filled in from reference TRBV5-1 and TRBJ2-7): KAGVTQTPRYLIKTRGQQVTLSCSPISGHRSVSWYQQTPGQGLQFLFEYFSETQRNKGNFPGRFSGRQFSNSRSEMNVSTLELGDSALYLCASSFSQTYEQYFGPGTRLTVT.

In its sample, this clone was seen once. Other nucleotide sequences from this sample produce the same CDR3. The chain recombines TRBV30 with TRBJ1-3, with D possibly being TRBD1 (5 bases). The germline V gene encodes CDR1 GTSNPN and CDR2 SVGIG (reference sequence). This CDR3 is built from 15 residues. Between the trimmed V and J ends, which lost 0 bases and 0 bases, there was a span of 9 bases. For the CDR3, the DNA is TGTGCCTGGAGTGTAGAGGGGAGCTCTGGAAACACCATATATTTT. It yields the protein CAWSVEGSSGNTIYF.

CDR3 coding DNA: TGTGCCAGCCGACAGGGAGTGGGCGGGGAGCTGTTTTTT. This sequence encodes CASRQGVGGELFF. The V and J genes are TRBV2 and TRBJ2-2, with TRBD1 identical over 7 bases. The V segment lost 8 bases and the J segment 7 bases; nucleotides outside the gene matches: 7. The CDR3 totals 13 residues. Germline loops: CDR1 SNHLY, CDR2 FYNNEI.

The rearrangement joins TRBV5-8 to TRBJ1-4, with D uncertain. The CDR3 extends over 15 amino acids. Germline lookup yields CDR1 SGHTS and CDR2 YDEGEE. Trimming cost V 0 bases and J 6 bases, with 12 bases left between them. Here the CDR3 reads CASSLVRVKDEKLFF. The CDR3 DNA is TGTGCCAGCAGCTTGGTAAGGGTGAAGGATGAAAAACTGTTTTTT.

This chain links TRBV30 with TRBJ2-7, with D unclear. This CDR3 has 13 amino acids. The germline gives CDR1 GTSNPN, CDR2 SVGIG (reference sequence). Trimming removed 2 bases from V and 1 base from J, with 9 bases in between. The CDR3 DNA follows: TGTGCCTGGAGTCCCTACAATTCCTACGAGCAGTACTTC. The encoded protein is CAWSPYNSYEQYF.

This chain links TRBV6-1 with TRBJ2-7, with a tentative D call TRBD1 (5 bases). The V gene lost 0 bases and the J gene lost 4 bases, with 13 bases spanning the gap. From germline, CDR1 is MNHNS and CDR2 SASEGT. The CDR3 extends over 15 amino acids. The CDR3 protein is CASSEASGQAYEQYF. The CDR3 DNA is TGTGCCAGCAGTGAAGCATCAGGGCAAGCTTACGAGCAGTACTTC.

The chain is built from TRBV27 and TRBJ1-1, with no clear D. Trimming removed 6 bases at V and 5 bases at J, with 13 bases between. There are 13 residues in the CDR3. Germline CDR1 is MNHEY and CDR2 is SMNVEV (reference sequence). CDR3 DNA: TGTGCCAGCAGAGGCACCTTGAGGACTGAAGCTTTCTTT. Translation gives CASRGTLRTEAFF.

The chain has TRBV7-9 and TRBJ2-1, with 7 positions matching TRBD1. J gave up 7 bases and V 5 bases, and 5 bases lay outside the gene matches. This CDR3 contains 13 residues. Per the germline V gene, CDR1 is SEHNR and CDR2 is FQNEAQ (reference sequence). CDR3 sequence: CASSTDRANEQFF. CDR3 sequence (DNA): TGTGCCAGCAGCACTGACAGGGCTAATGAGCAGTTCTTC.

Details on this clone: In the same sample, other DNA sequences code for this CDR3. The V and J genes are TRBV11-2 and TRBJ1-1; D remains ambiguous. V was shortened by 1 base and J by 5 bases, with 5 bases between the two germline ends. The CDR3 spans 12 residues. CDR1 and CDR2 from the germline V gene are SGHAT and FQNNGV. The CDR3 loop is CASSLVGTEAFF. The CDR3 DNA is TGTGCCAGCAGCTTAGTTGGAACTGAAGCTTTCTTT. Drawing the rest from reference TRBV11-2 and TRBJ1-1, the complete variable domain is EAGVAQSPRYKIIEKRQSVAFWCNPISGHATLYWYQQILGQGPKLLIQFQNNGVVDDSQLPKDRFSAERLKGVDSTLKIQPAKLEDSAVYLCASSLVGTEAFFGQGTRLTVV.

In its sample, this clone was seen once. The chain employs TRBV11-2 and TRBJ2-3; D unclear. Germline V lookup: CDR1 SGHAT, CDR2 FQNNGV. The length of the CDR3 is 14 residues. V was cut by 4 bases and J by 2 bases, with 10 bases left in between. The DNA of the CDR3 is TGTGCCAGCAGCTCGGGCAGCTTCACAGATACGCAGTATTTT. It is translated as CASSSGSFTDTQYF.

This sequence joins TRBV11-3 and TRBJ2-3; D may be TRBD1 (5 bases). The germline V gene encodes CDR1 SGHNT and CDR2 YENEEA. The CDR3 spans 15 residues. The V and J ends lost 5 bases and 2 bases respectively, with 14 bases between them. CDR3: CASSPAGLHTDTQYF. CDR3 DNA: TGTGCCAGCAGCCCGGCAGGGCTCCACACAGATACGCAGTATTTT.

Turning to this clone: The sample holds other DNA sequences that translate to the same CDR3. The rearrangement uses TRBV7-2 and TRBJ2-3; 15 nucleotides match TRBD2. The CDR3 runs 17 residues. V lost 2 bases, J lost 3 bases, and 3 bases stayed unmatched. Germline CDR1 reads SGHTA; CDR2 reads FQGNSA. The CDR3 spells CASSLTGTSGGTDTQYF. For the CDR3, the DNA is TGTGCCAGCAGCTTAACCGGGACTAGCGGGGGGACAGATACGCAGTATTTT. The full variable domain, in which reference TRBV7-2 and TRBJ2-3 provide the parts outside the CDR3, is GAGVSQSPSNKVTEKGKDVELRCDPISGHTALYWYRQSLGQGLEFLIYFQGNSAPDKSGLPSDRFSAERTGGSVSTLTIQRTQQEDSAVYLCASSLTGTSGGTDTQYFGPGTRLTVL.

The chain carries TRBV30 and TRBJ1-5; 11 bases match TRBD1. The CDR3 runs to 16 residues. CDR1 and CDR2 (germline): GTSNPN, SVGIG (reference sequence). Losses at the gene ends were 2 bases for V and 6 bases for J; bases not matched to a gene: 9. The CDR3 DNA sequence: TGTGCCTGGAGTCAACAAGGGACAGGGGGAAGTCAGCCCCAGCATTTT. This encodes CAWSQQGTGGSQPQHF. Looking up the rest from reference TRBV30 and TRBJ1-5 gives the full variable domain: SQTIHQWPATLVQPVGSPLSLECTVEGTSNPNLYWYRQAAGRGLQLLFYSVGIGQISSEVPQNLSASRPQDRQFILSSKKLLLSDSGFYLCAWSQQGTGGSQPQHFGDGTRLSIL.

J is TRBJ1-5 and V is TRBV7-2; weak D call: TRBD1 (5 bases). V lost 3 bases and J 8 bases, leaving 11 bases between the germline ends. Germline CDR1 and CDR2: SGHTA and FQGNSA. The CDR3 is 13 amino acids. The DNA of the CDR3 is TGTGCCAGCAGCTTTGGGGGGTTTGAGCCCCAGCATTTT. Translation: CASSFGGFEPQHF.

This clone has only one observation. CDR3 in DNA: TGTGCCAGCAGCTCCCGACAGGGCACAGATACGCAGTATTTT. Protein: CASSSRQGTDTQYF. The rearrangement joins TRBV7-3 to TRBJ2-3, with a tentative D call TRBD1 (6 bases). V shed 4 bases and J shed 1 base, with 9 bases lying between them. Germline CDR1 SGHTA, CDR2 FQGTGA. The CDR3 length is 14 residues.

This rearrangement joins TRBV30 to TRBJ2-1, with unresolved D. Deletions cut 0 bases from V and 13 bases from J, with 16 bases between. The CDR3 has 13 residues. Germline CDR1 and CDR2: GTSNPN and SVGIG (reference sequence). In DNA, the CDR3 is TGTGCCTGGAGTGTACGAGTCGGAGAAATTCAGTTCTTC. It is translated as CAWSVRVGEIQFF.

CDR3: CASSYMRNTGELFF. As DNA, the CDR3 is TGTGCCAGCAGTTACATGAGAAACACCGGGGAGCTGTTTTTT. V usage is TRBV6-6 and J usage is TRBJ2-2; unclear D gene. CDR1 and CDR2 from the germline V gene are MNHNY and SVGAGI (reference sequence). V was clipped by 2 bases and J by 2 bases, with 6 bases between them. The CDR3 spans 14 residues.

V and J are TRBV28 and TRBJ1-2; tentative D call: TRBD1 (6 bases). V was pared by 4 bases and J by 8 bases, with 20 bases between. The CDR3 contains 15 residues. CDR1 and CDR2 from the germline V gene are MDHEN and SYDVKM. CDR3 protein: CASSSGETGPRGYTF. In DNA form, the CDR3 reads TGTGCCAGCAGTTCAGGGGAAACAGGGCCCAGGGGCTACACCTTC.

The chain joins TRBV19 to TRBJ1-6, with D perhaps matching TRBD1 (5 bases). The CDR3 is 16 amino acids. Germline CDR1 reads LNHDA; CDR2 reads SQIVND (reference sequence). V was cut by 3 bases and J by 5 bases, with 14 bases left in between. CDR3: CASSINTGDNNSPLHF. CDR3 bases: TGTGCCAGTAGTATCAACACGGGGGATAATAATTCACCCCTCCACTTT.

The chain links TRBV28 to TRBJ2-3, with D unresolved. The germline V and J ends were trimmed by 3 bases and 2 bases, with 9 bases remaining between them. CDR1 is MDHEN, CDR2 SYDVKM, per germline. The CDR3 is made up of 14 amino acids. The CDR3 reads CASSFVVDTDTQYF. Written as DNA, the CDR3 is TGTGCCAGCAGTTTCGTTGTGGACACAGATACGCAGTATTTT.

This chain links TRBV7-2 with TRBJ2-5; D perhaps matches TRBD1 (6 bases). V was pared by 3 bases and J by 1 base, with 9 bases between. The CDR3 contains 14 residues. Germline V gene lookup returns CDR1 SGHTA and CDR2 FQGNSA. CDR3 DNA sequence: TGTGCCAGCAGCTTCGGGACATTCCAAGAGACCCAGTACTTC. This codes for CASSFGTFQETQYF.

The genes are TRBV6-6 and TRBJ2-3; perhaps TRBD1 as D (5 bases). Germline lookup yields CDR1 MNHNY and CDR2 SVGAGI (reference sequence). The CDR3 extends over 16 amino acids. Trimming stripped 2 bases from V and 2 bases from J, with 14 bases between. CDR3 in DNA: TGTGCCAGCAGTTACGGTAGGACAACTTACACAGATACGCAGTATTTT. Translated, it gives CASSYGRTTYTDTQYF.

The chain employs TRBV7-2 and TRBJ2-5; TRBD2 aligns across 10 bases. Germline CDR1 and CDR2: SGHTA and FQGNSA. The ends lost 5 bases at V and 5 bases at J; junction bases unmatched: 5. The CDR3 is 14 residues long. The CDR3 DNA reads TGTGCCAGCAGCCGTGGAGCGGGGGGGGAGACCCAGTACTTC. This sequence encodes CASSRGAGGETQYF.

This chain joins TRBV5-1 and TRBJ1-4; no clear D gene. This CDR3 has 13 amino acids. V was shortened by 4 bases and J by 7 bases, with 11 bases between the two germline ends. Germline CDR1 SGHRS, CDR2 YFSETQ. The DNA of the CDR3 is TGCGCCAGCAGCACCCCACAAGGTGAAAAACTGTTTTTT. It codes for CASSTPQGEKLFF. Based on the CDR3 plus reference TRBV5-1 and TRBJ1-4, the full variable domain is KAGVTQTPRYLIKTRGQQVTLSCSPISGHRSVSWYQQTPGQGLQFLFEYFSETQRNKGNFPGRFSGRQFSNSRSEMNVSTLELGDSALYLCASSTPQGEKLFFGSGTQLSVL.

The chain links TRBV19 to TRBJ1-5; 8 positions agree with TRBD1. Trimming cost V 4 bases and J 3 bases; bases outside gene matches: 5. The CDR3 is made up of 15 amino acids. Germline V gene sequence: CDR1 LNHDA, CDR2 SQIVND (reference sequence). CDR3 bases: TGTGCCAGTAGTACGACAGGGGCGCTCAATCAGCCCCAGCATTTT. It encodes CASSTTGALNQPQHF. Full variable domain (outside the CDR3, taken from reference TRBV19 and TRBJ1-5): DGGITQSPKYLFRKEGQNVTLSCEQNLNHDAMYWYRQDPGQGLRLIYYSQIVNDFQKGDIAEGYSVSREKKESFPLTVTSAQKNPTAFYLCASSTTGALNQPQHFGDGTRLSIL.

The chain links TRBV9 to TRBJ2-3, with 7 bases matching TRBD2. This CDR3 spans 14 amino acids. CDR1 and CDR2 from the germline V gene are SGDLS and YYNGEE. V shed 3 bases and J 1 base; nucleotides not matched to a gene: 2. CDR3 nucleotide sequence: TGTGCCAGCAGCGCTGGACTAGGCACAGATACGCAGTATTTT. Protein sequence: CASSAGLGTDTQYF.

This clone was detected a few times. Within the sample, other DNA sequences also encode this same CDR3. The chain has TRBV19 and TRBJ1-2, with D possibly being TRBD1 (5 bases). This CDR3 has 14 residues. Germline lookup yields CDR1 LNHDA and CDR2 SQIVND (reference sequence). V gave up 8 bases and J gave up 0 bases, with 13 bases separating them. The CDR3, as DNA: TGTGCCAGTTCCCCGGGGGGAGCTAACTATGGCTACACCTTC. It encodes CASSPGGANYGYTF.

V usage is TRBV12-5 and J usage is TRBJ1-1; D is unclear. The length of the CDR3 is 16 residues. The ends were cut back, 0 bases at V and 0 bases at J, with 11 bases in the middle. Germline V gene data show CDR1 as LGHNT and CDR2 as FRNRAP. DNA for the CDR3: TGTGCTAGTGGTTTGGTAAAGAAGGATATGAACACTGAAGCTTTCTTT. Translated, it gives CASGLVKKDMNTEAFF. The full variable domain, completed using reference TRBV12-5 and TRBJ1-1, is DARVTQTPRHKVTEMGQEVTMRCQPILGHNTVFWYRQTMMQGLELLAYFRNRAPLDDSGMPKDRFSAEMPDATLATLKIQPSEPRDSAVYFCASGLVKKDMNTEAFFGQGTRLTVV.

CDR3 sequence (DNA): TGTGCCAGCAGCGTTGGTATAGCGGGGAACCAAGAGACCCAGTACTTC. Amino acids: CASSVGIAGNQETQYF. The chain combines TRBV9 with TRBJ2-5; TRBD2 agrees at 8 bases. This CDR3 contains 16 residues. Germline CDR1 SGDLS, CDR2 YYNGEE. The junction had 6 bases not matched to a gene; V was cut back by 2 bases and J by 0 bases.

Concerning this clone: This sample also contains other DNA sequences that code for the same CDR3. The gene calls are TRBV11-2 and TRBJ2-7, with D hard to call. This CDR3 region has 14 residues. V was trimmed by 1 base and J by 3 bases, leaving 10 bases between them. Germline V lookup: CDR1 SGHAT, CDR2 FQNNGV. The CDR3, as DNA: TGTGCCAGCAGCTTAGGGTCGCCCCTCTACGAGCAGTACTTC. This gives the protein CASSLGSPLYEQYF.